The rows below give T cell receptor beta chains drawn from one sample of a study of blood T cell repertoires in COVID-19. Measured with immunoSEQ multiplex PCR; TCRdb has only the in-frame clones, and not every one. The sample carries about 200,000 clones, around four fifths recorded once. The sample was peripheral blood. The receptors were sampled from a man in his fifties or sixties with COVID-19, enrolled during active disease. Both conserved end residues are part of each CDR3. Fields, in order: CDR3 protein, CDR3 DNA, D gene, J gene, clone size, V gene. The D gene is left open where the match is weak. Size values are once, few and many counts, or a class for expanded clones, and some rows have none.

CDR3: CASSPTSGRAAEQFF; DNA: TGTGCCAGCAGCCCTACTAGCGGGAGGGCCGCTGAGCAGTTCTTC; D: TRBD2; J: TRBJ2-1; size: .; V: TRBV7-3
CDR3: CASIPSSGDRTYNEQFF; DNA: TGTGCCAGCATACCCTCCAGTGGGGACAGGACTTACAATGAGCAGTTCTTC; D: TRBD1; J: TRBJ2-1; size: .; V: TRBV28
CDR3: CASSLNSLNTEAFF; DNA: TGCGCCAGCAGCTTGAACTCTCTGAACACTGAAGCTTTCTTT; D: .; J: TRBJ1-1; size: few; V: TRBV5-1
CDR3: CAISEFLDRGAFF; DNA: TGTGCCATCAGTGAGTTCTTGGATAGGGGCGCTTTCTTT; D: .; J: TRBJ1-1; size: .; V: TRBV10-3
CDR3: CASSQLAGAGNTIYF; DNA: TGTGCCAGCAGCCAGCTAGCGGGGGCTGGAAACACCATATATTTT; D: .; J: TRBJ1-3; size: .; V: TRBV3-1/TRBV3-2
CDR3: CASSLDPQAIYGYTF; DNA: TGCGCCAGCAGCTTGGACCCACAGGCGATCTATGGCTACACCTTC; D: .; J: TRBJ1-2; size: .; V: TRBV5-1
CDR3: CASNFGGQPQHF; DNA: TGTGCCAGTAATTTTGGCGGTCAGCCCCAGCATTTT; D: .; J: TRBJ1-5; size: .; V: TRBV19
CDR3: CASSLQGLSGNTIYF; DNA: TGTGCCAGCAGTTTACAGGGCCTCTCTGGAAACACCATATATTTT; D: .; J: TRBJ1-3; size: .; V: TRBV6-5
CDR3: CAWARLGETQYF; DNA: TGTGCCTGGGCCCGCCTCGGAGAGACCCAGTACTTC; D: .; J: TRBJ2-5; size: once; V: TRBV30
CDR3: CASSVLGTKAHEQYF; DNA: TGTGCCAGCAGCGTATTAGGGACAAAGGCTCACGAGCAGTACTTC; D: .; J: TRBJ2-7; size: .; V: TRBV9
CDR3: CASSLQREGEQYF; DNA: TGCGCCAGCAGCTTACAGCGGGAGGGGGAGCAGTACTTC; D: TRBD2; J: TRBJ2-7; size: .; V: TRBV5-1
CDR3: CASSPSIPGTDTEAFF; DNA: TGTGCCAGCTCACCATCAATCCCCGGGACAGACACTGAAGCTTTCTTT; D: TRBD1; J: TRBJ1-1; size: .; V: TRBV18
CDR3: CASSTRQGTNTEAFF; DNA: TGTGCCAGCAGCACCAGACAGGGAACGAACACTGAAGCTTTCTTT; D: TRBD1; J: TRBJ1-1; size: .; V: TRBV11-2
CDR3: CASSLRQGENIQYF; DNA: TGTGCCAGCAGTCTAAGACAGGGAGAAAACATTCAGTACTTC; D: TRBD1; J: TRBJ2-4; size: .; V: TRBV5-4
CDR3: CASSFSGISGDEQFF; DNA: TGTGCCAGCAGTTTCTCCGGGATCTCCGGCGATGAGCAGTTCTTC; D: .; J: TRBJ2-1; size: once; V: TRBV6-6
CDR3: CASSRSGSNQPQHF; DNA: TGTGCCAGCAGCCGCTCGGGGAGCAATCAGCCCCAGCATTTT; D: .; J: TRBJ1-5; size: .; V: TRBV3-1/TRBV3-2
CDR3: CAWSFGQGARETQYF; DNA: TGTGCCTGGAGTTTCGGACAGGGGGCTAGGGAGACCCAGTACTTC; D: TRBD1; J: TRBJ2-5; size: .; V: TRBV30
CDR3: CASSLALVSTDTQYF; DNA: TGTGCCAGCAGCTTAGCACTAGTTAGCACAGATACGCAGTATTTT; D: .; J: TRBJ2-3; size: .; V: TRBV7-9